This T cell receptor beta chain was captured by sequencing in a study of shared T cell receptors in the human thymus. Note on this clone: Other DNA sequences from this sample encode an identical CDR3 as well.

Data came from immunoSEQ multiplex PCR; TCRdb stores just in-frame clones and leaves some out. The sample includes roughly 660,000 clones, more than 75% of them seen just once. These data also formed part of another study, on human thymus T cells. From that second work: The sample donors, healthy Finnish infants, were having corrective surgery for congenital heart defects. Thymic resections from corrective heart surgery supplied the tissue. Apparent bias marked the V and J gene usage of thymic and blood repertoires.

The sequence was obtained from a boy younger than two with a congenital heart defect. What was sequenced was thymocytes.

The CDR3 DNA reads as TGTGCCAGTAGTACCGGACAGTCCAATCAGCCCCAGCATTTT. Residues: CASSTGQSNQPQHF. V and J are TRBV19 and TRBJ1-5; tentative D call: TRBD1 (6 bases). This CDR3 has 14 residues. V lost 4 bases, J lost 3 bases, and 10 bases lay in between. CDR1 and CDR2 (germline): LNHDA, SQIVND (reference sequence).